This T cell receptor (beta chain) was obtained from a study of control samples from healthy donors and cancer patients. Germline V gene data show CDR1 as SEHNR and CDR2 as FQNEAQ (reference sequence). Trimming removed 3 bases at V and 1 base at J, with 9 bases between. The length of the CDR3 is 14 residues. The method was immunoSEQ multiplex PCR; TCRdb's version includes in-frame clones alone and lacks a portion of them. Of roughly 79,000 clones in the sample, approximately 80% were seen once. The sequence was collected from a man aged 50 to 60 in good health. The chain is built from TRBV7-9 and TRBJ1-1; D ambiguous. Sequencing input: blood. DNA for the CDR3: TGTGCCAGCAGCTTGTACGGGTCGAACACTGAAGCTTTCTTT. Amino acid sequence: CASSLYGSNTEAFF. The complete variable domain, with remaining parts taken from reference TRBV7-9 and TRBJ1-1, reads DTGVSQNPRHKITKRGQNVTFRCDPISEHNRLYWYRQTLGQGPEFLTYFQNEAQLEKSRLLSDRFSAERPKGSFSTLEIQRTEQGDSAMYLCASSLYGSNTEAFFGQGTRLTVV.